The next 18 T cell receptor beta chains were all read from a single sample in a study of T cell responses to AZD1222 COVID-19 vaccine. Sequencing was performed with immunoSEQ multiplex PCR; in TCRdb, only in-frame clones are kept and a portion is missing. This table has roughly 92,000 clones, less than 90% appearing once. The starting material was peripheral blood, obtained 28 days after the second AZD1222 dose. These receptors all stem from an adult who received the AZD1222 COVID-19 vaccine.

This rearrangement joins TRBV7-6 to TRBJ1-3, with D unclear. Germline lookup yields CDR1 SGHVS and CDR2 FNYEAQ. Trimming cost V 1 base and J 0 bases, with 4 bases left between them. CDR3 size: 14 residues. CDR3 in DNA: TGTGCCAGCAGCTTAGGTCTCTCTGGAAACACCATATATTTT. Protein product: CASSLGLSGNTIYF.

This chain links TRBV7-9 with TRBJ1-3; D unresolved. The CDR3 runs 13 residues. Germline CDR1 reads SEHNR; CDR2 reads FQNEAQ (reference sequence). V lost 4 bases, J lost 4 bases, and 8 bases lay in between. The CDR3 DNA follows: TGTGCCAGCAGCTCTAGTGGCGGAAACACCATATATTTT. Translated: CASSSSGGNTIYF.

The chain employs TRBV7-9 and TRBJ1-2, with D possibly TRBD1 on 5 matching bases. The V end lost 1 base, the J end lost 4 bases, and 10 bases lay between the germline ends. The CDR3 has 14 amino acids. CDR1 and CDR2 (germline): SEHNR, FQNEAQ (reference sequence). Written as DNA, the CDR3 is TGTGCCAGCAGCTTAGGCTCAGGGCTCTATGGCTACACCTTC. It encodes CASSLGSGLYGYTF.

V and J are TRBV18 and TRBJ2-7; no definite D call. CDR3 length: 14 residues. In germline, CDR1 is KGHSH, CDR2 LQKENI. The ends were cut back, 3 bases at V and 2 bases at J, with 11 bases in the middle. The DNA of the CDR3 is TGTGCCAGCTCACCCCTGGACGGGCCCTACGAGCAGTACTTC. This gives the protein CASSPLDGPYEQYF.

The genes are TRBV2 and TRBJ1-2, with D perhaps matching TRBD1 (5 bases). This CDR3 region has 12 residues. Deletions cut 6 bases from V and 4 bases from J, with 9 bases between. The germline V gene has CDR1 SNHLY and CDR2 FYNNEI. CDR3: CASSEGFYGYTF. CDR3 nucleotides: TGTGCCAGCAGCGAGGGGTTCTATGGCTACACCTTC.

The chain has TRBV6-2 or TRBV6-3 and TRBJ2-5; a weak D match, TRBD2 (6 bases). Germline V CDR1 and CDR2: MNHEY, SVGEGT. The ends were cut back, 0 bases at V and 0 bases at J, with 8 bases in the middle. This CDR3 is 15 amino acids long. The CDR3 is CASSYSERDQETQYF. The CDR3 DNA follows: TGTGCCAGCAGTTACTCCGAGCGGGACCAAGAGACCCAGTACTTC.

The count of this clone is one. The chain employs TRBV27 and TRBJ2-3; perhaps TRBD1 as D (6 bases). The CDR3 sequence is 15 residues long. Trimming took off 4 bases at V and 4 bases at J, with 15 bases between the two ends. In germline, CDR1 is MNHEY, CDR2 SMNVEV (reference sequence). CDR3 protein: CASSSGHLGPDTQYF. In DNA form, the CDR3 reads TGTGCCAGCAGTTCGGGACACTTGGGGCCAGATACGCAGTATTTT.

The chain carries TRBV5-4 and TRBJ1-2; 10 nucleotides align to TRBD1. Germline CDR1 is SGHNT and CDR2 is YYREEE (reference sequence). The CDR3 consists of 14 residues. The junction had 4 bases not matched to a gene; V was cut back by 4 bases and J by 4 bases. DNA for the CDR3: TGTGCCAGCAGCCGGGACAGGGGTGCCTATGGCTACACCTTC. This gives the protein CASSRDRGAYGYTF.

This chain joins TRBV5-1 and TRBJ2-3, with D possibly matching TRBD1 (5 bases). This CDR3 contains 15 residues. The germline V and J ends were trimmed by 1 base and 1 base, with 10 bases remaining between them. Germline assignment: CDR1 SGHRS and CDR2 YFSETQ. The DNA of the CDR3 is TGCGCCAGCAGCTTGCAGGGTTTTGGCACAGATACGCAGTATTTT. It codes for CASSLQGFGTDTQYF.

This chain uses TRBV6-5 with TRBJ1-4; D gene ambiguous. CDR3 length: 15 amino acids. The V gene's germline CDR1 is MNHEY and CDR2 SVGAGI. Trimming shortened V by 3 bases and J by 5 bases, and 13 bases separated the two germline ends. This chain's CDR3 is CASSYGSLNNEKLFF. The CDR3 nucleotides read TGTGCCAGCAGTTATGGGAGCCTCAACAATGAAAAACTGTTTTTT.

The rearrangement joins TRBV25-1 to TRBJ2-7, with D perhaps matching TRBD1 or TRBD2 (6 bases each). Germline CDR1 reads MGHDK; CDR2 reads SYGVNS. Trimming stripped 9 bases from V and 2 bases from J, with 14 bases between. The CDR3 extends over 13 amino acids. CDR3 in amino acids: CASGGGTPYEQYF. Here the CDR3 DNA reads TGTGCCAGTGGAGGGGGGACACCCTACGAGCAGTACTTC.

The V and J genes are TRBV7-2 and TRBJ2-7; TRBD2 matches 7 bases. CDR1 SGHTA and CDR2 FQGNSA come from the germline V gene. J lost 2 bases, V lost 1 base, and 14 bases had no gene match. The CDR3 covers 18 residues. In nucleotides, the CDR3 is TGTGCCAGCAGCTTAGGGGCAAGCGGGGCTAAGTCTCCCTACGAGCAGTACTTC. It specifies CASSLGASGAKSPYEQYF.

This chain joins TRBV6-1 and TRBJ1-2, with 8 bases aligning to TRBD1. This CDR3 spans 15 amino acids. The J segment lost 4 bases and the V segment lost 2 bases, leaving 6 bases of the junction unmatched. Germline CDR1 and CDR2: MNHNS and SASEGT. CDR3 amino acids: CASSEMPRGLYGYTF. The CDR3 DNA follows: TGTGCCAGCAGTGAAATGCCCAGGGGGCTCTATGGCTACACCTTC.

The chain links TRBV4-2 to TRBJ1-1; 7 bases are shared with TRBD1. The CDR3 totals 17 residues. The J segment lost 11 bases and the V segment lost 0 bases, leaving 18 bases of the junction unmatched. Germline V lookup: CDR1 LGHNA, CDR2 YNFKEQ. The CDR3 loop reads CASSQDPFDRAGAWAFF. CDR3 nucleotide sequence: TGTGCCAGCAGCCAAGATCCCTTTGACAGGGCAGGGGCGTGGGCTTTCTTT.

The chain employs TRBV5-4 and TRBJ2-4; 7 nucleotides agree with TRBD2. Germline assignment: CDR1 SGHNT and CDR2 YYREEE (reference sequence). The CDR3 covers 15 residues. Germline trimming cut 4 bases from V and 9 bases from J; bases unmatched to any gene: 13. This CDR3 reads CASSRTGRGRGIQYF. The CDR3 DNA sequence: TGTGCCAGCAGCCGGACGGGGAGGGGAAGAGGCATTCAGTACTTC.

The genes are TRBV25-1 and TRBJ1-6; tentative D call: TRBD1 (6 bases). Germline V gene data show CDR1 as MGHDK and CDR2 as SYGVNS. The germline V and J ends were trimmed by 3 bases and 5 bases, with 11 bases remaining between them. The CDR3 length is 15 residues. CDR3 sequence: CASSEGGLDNSPLHF. In nucleotides, the CDR3 is TGTGCCAGCAGTGAGGGGGGCTTGGATAATTCACCCCTCCACTTT.

The chain recombines TRBV18 with TRBJ2-7, with D possibly TRBD1 on 6 matching bases. V dropped 3 bases and J dropped 3 bases, with 9 bases sitting between them. Germline values: CDR1 KGHSH, CDR2 LQKENI. This CDR3 has 13 amino acids. The CDR3 nucleotides read TGTGCCAGCTCACCTTCGGACAGCTACGAGCAGTACTTC. The encoded protein is CASSPSDSYEQYF.

The rearrangement links TRBV6-5 to TRBJ1-2; TRBD1 matches 8 bases. This CDR3 spans 14 amino acids. Germline values: CDR1 MNHEY, CDR2 SVGAGI. J lost 5 bases, V lost 6 bases, and 8 bases had no gene match. As DNA, the CDR3 is TGTGCCAGCAGCGCCTCCGGGACAGGTTATGGCTACACCTTC. Translation gives CASSASGTGYGYTF.